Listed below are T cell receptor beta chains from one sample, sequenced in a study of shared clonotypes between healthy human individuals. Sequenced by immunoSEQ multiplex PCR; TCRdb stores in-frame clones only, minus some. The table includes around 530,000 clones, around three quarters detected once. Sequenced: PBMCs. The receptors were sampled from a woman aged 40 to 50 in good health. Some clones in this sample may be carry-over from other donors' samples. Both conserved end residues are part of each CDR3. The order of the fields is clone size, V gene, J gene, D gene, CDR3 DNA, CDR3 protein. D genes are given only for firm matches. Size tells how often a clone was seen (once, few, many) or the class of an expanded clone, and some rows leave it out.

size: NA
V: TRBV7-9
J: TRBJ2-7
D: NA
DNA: TGTGCCAGCAGCTTAGCTGCGACGGACTTCGAGCAGTACTTC
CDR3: CASSLAATDFEQYF

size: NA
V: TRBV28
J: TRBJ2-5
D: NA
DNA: TGTGCCAGCAGTCGATGGACGCGGCGTGGTAGGGAGACCCAGTACTTC
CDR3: CASSRWTRRGRETQYF

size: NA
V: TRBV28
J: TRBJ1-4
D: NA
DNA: TGTGCCAGCAGTTTCCGTTTCGAGGCTCGTGGGGAAAAACTGTTTTTT
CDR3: CASSFRFEARGEKLFF

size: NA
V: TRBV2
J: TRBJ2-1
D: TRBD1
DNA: TGTGCCAGCAGTGCAAGGACAGGGGGCGCCTACAATGAGCAGTTCTTC
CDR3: CASSARTGGAYNEQFF

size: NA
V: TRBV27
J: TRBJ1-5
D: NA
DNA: TGTGCCAGCAGTTTAATTGGGCAGCCCCAGCATTTT
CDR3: CASSLIGQPQHF

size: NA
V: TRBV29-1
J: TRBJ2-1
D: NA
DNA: TGCAGCGTTGCCCCGCCCTACAATGAGCAGTTCTTC
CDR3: CSVAPPYNEQFF

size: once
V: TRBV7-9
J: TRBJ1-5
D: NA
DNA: TGTGCCAGCAGCCCCGACAGGAACCAGCCCCAGCATTTT
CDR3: CASSPDRNQPQHF

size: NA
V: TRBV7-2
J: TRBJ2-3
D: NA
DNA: TGTGCCAGCAGCTTAAGCGCCAGGGCCGTGACAGATACGCAGTATTTT
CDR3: CASSLSARAVTDTQYF

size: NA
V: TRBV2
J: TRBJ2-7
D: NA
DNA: TGTGCCAGCAGCCGGGGAAGCAGTTACGAGCAGTACTTC
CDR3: CASSRGSSYEQYF

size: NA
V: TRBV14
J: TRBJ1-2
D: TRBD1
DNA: TGTGCCAGCAGCGTACAGGGGTGGGCTGGCTACACCTTC
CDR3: CASSVQGWAGYTF

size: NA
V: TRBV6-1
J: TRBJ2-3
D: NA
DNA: TGTGCCAGCAGTTCCCGTCCTACCCTCACAGATACGCAGTATTTT
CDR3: CASSSRPTLTDTQYF

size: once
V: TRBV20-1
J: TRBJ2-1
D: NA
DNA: TGCAGTGCTAGTTACGGTGAGCAGTTCTTC
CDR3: CSASYGEQFF

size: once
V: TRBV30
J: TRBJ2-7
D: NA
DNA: TGTGCCTGGAGTGTAACAGGGACCGATGGGTACGAGCAGTACTTC
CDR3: CAWSVTGTDGYEQYF

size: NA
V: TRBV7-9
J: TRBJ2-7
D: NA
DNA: TGTGCCAGCAGCGATTCCACCCCCCATGTAGGGATCGAGCAGTACTTC
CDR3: CASSDSTPHVGIEQYF

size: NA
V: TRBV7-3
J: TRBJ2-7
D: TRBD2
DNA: TGTGCCAGCAGCCAAGGACTAGCGTACGAGCAGTACTTC
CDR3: CASSQGLAYEQYF

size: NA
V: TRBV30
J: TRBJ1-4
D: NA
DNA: TGTGCCTGGAGTACTACGGGGGGACTGAATGAAAAACTGTTTTTT
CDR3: CAWSTTGGLNEKLFF

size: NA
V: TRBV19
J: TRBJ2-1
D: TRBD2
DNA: TGTGCCAGTAGTTCAGGACTAGAGTCGAATGAGCAGTTCTTC
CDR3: CASSSGLESNEQFF

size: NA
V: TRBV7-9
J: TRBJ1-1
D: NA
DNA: TGTGCCAGCAGCAGAAGTGTGCCGAACACTGAAGCTTTCTTT
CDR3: CASSRSVPNTEAFF

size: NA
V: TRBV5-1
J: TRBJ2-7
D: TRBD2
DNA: TGCGCCAGCAGCTTGGCCTCTTGGGGCGGGAGCTCCTACGAGCAGTACTTC
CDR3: CASSLASWGGSSYEQYF

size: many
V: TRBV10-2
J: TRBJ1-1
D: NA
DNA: TGCGCCAGCAGTGAGTTTACGTACACTGAAGCTTTCTTT
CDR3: CASSEFTYTEAFF

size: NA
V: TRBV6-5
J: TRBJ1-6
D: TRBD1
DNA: TGTGCCAGCAGTTACGGGAGGGGGCATTCACCCCTCCACTTT
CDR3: CASSYGRGHSPLHF

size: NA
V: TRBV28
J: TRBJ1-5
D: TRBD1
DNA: TGTGCCAGCAGTACCCGGACAGGGGGCGGCCAGCCCCAGCATTTT
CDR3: CASSTRTGGGQPQHF

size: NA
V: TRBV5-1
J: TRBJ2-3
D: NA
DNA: TGCGCCAGCAGCTTGTCTGGGACAGATACGCAGTATTTT
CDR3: CASSLSGTDTQYF

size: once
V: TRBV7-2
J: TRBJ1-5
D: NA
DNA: TGTGCCAGCAGTCCACGGACGGGACGGGACCAGCCCCAGCATTTT
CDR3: CASSPRTGRDQPQHF

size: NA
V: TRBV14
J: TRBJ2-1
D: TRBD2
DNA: TGTGCCAGCAGTTCTCTCGGGACTAGCGGATACAATGAGCAGTTCTTC
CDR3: CASSSLGTSGYNEQFF

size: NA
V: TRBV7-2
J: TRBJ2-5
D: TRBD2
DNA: TGTGCCAGCAGCTCCCCGCCTAGCGGGGTGACCCAGTACTTC
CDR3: CASSSPPSGVTQYF

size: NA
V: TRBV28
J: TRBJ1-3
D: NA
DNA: TGTGCCAGCAGGGGCAGGGTTGCTGGAAACACCATATATTTT
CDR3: CASRGRVAGNTIYF

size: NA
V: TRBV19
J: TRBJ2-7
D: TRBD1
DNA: TGTGCCAGTAGTTCTAGAGCGGGACAGGGCTACGAGCAGTACTTC
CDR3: CASSSRAGQGYEQYF

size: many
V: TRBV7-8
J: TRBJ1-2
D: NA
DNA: TGTGCCAGCAGCCCCTCGTTAGCCGCTAACTATGGCTACACCTTC
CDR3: CASSPSLAANYGYTF

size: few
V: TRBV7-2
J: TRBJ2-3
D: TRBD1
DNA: TGTGCCAGCAGCGGACAGGGAGTGGTGACAGATACGCAGTATTTT
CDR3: CASSGQGVVTDTQYF

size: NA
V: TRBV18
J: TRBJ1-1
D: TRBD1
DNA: TGTGCCAGCTCACCGGCTCCCCTGACAGGGTACACTGAAGCTTTCTTT
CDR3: CASSPAPLTGYTEAFF

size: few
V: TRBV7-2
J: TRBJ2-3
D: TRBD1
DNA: TGTGCCAGCAGCTTGGACAGGAGCACAGATACGCAGTATTTT
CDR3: CASSLDRSTDTQYF

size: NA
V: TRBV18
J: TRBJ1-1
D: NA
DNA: TGTGCCAGCTCACCACGAATCGGCGGAGTCACTGAAGCTTTCTTT
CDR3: CASSPRIGGVTEAFF

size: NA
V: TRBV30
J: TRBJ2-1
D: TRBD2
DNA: TGTGCCTGGAGTGATAAGCGGGAGTTGAATGAGCAGTTCTTC
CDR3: CAWSDKRELNEQFF

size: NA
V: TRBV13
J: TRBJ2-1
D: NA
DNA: TGTGCCAGCAGCTCCCTTTTTCGGGAGAGGCACAATGAGCAGTTCTTC
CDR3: CASSSLFRERHNEQFF

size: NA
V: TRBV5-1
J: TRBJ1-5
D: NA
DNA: TGCGCCAGCAGCCCCGAGGGGGGCGGTCAGCCCCAGCATTTT
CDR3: CASSPEGGGQPQHF

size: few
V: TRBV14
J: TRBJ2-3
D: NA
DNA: TGTGCCAGCAGCAAACTACGGGCAGATACGCAGTATTTT
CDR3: CASSKLRADTQYF

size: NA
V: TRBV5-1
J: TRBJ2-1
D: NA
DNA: TGCGCCAGCAGCTTGGCACCCCCTGGTCCTGAGCAGTTCTTC
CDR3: CASSLAPPGPEQFF

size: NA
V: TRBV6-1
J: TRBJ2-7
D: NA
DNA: TGTGCCAGCAGTGACCGCGGGGAGTTCTACGAGCAGTACTTC
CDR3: CASSDRGEFYEQYF

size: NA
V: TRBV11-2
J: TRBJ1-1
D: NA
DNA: TGTGCCAGCAGCTCCCCCCGACTGGGGGGGACTGAAGCTTTCTTT
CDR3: CASSSPRLGGTEAFF

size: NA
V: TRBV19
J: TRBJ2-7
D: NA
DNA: TGTGCCAGTAGTACGTCCAGGGGTTACGAGCAGTACTTC
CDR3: CASSTSRGYEQYF

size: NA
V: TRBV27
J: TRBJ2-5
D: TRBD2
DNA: TGTGCCAGCAGTGCTTATCGTCTAGCGGACTCCCACGAGGGGGAGACCCAGTACTTC
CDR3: CASSAYRLADSHEGETQYF

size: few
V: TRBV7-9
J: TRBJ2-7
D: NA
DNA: TGTGCCAGCAGCTTAGACGGAGTCGAGCAGTACTTC
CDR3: CASSLDGVEQYF